Below, 5 T cell receptor beta chains from the same sample are listed, as sequenced in a study of cytomegalovirus exposure and HLA in healthy donors. The PCR ran on 60 Vbeta and 13 Jbeta primers. Data came from immunoSEQ multiplex PCR; TCRdb stores just in-frame clones and leaves some out. This table holds under 200,000 clones, around 80% found once. Sequencing was performed on PBMCs. Receptor source: a man younger than 30 in good health and CMV-seronegative.

The V gene is TRBV27, the J gene TRBJ1-4; TRBD1 matches 7 bases. The CDR3 loop spans 14 amino acids. Germline V gene sequence: CDR1 MNHEY, CDR2 SMNVEV (reference sequence). Trimming took 8 bases from V and 3 from J; bases not matched to a gene: 6. The CDR3 protein is CASRGGAANEKLFF. The CDR3 nucleotides read TGTGCCAGCCGAGGGGGCGCGGCTAATGAAAAACTGTTTTTT.

V gene TRBV29-1 combines with J gene TRBJ1-2, with D possibly being TRBD1 (5 bases). The CDR3 has 13 residues. V was pared by 4 bases and J by 2 bases, with 11 bases between. In germline, CDR1 is SQVTM, CDR2 ANQGSEA. The CDR3 loop is CSVVAGWNYGYTF. The CDR3 DNA reads TGCAGCGTTGTGGCAGGGTGGAACTATGGCTACACCTTC.

V and J are TRBV30 and TRBJ1-1, with a weak D call TRBD1 (6 bases). The V gene lost 8 bases and the J gene lost 3 bases, with 10 bases spanning the gap. The length of the CDR3 is 11 residues. Per the germline V gene, CDR1 is GTSNPN and CDR2 is SVGIG (reference sequence). The CDR3 coding sequence is TGTGCCGGGGACAAGTACACTGAAGCTTTCTTT. Translation: CAGDKYTEAFF.

V gene TRBV28 combines with J gene TRBJ1-1; a possible D gene is TRBD1 (5 bases). The CDR3 is 13 residues long. The germline V and J ends were trimmed by 6 bases and 3 bases, with 11 bases remaining between them. From germline, CDR1 is MDHEN and CDR2 SYDVKM. The CDR3 sequence: CASRGREDTEAFF. CDR3 sequence (DNA): TGTGCCAGCAGGGGACGGGAGGACACTGAAGCTTTCTTT.

J is TRBJ1-5 and V is TRBV7-9; D is unresolved. The germline CDR1 and CDR2 sequences are SEHNR and FQNEAQ (reference sequence). This CDR3 spans 12 amino acids. V lost 3 bases and J lost 4, with 4 bases in between. CDR3 region: CASSFQNQPQHF. The CDR3 DNA sequence: TGTGCCAGCAGCTTTCAGAATCAGCCCCAGCATTTT.